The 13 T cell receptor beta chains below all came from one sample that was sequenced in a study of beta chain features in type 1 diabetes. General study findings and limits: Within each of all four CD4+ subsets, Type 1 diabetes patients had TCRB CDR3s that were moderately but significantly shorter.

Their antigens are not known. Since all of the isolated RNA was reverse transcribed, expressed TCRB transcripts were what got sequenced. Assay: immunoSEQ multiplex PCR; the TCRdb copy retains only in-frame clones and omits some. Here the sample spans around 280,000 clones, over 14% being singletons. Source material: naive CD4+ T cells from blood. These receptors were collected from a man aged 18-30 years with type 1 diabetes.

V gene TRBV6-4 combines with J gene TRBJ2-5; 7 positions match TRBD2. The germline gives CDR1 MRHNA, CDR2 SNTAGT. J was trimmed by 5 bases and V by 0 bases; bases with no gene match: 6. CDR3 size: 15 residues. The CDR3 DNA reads TGTGCCAGCAGTGACTCGAACGGGGGGAGGGAGACCCAGTACTTC. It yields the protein CASSDSNGGRETQYF.

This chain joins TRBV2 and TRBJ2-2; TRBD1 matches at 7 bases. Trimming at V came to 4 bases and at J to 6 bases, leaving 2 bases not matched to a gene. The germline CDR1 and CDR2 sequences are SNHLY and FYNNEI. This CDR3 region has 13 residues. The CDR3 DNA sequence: TGTGCCAGCAGTGGACAGGGCTCCGGGGAGCTGTTTTTT. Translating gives CASSGQGSGELFF.

CDR3 nucleotides: TGTGCCAGCAGCCAGGACGAAGCTAGCGGGGGCCACGAGCAGTACTTC. This translates into CASSQDEASGGHEQYF. The rearrangement uses TRBV7-2 and TRBJ2-7; 10 bases line up with TRBD2. This CDR3 is 16 amino acids long. Trimming took 5 bases from V and 5 from J; bases not matched to a gene: 12. CDR1 and CDR2 (germline): SGHTA, FQGNSA.

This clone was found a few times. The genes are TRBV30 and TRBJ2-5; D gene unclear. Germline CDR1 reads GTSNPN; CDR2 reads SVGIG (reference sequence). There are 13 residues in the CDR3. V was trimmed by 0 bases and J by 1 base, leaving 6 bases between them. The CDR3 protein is CAWSVNFQETQYF. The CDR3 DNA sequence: TGTGCCTGGAGTGTAAACTTCCAAGAGACCCAGTACTTC.

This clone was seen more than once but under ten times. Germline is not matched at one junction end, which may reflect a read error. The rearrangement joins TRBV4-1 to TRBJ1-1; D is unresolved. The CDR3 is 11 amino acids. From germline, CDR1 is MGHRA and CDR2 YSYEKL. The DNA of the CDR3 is TGCGCCAGCTCTTATCACACCGAAGCTTTCTTT. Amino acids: CASSYHTEAFF.

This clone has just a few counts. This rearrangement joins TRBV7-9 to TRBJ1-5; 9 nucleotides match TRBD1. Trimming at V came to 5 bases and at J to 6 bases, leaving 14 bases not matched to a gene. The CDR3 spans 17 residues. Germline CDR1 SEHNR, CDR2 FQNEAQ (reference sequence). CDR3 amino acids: CASSLWTGAKGSQPQHF. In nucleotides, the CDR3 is TGTGCCAGCAGCCTATGGACAGGGGCTAAAGGCAGTCAGCCCCAGCATTTT.

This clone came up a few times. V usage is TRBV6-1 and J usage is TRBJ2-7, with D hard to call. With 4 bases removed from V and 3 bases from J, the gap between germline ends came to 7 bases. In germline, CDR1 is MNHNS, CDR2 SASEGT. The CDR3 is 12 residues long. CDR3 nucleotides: TGTGCCAGCAGTGTTGCCAGCTACGAGCAGTACTTC. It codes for CASSVASYEQYF.

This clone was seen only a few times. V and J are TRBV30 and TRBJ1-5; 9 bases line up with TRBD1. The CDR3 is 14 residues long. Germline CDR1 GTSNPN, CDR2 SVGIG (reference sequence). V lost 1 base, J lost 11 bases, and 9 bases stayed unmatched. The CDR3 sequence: CAWSDYRGRGSQHF. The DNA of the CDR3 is TGTGCCTGGAGTGATTACAGGGGGCGCGGGTCCCAGCATTTT. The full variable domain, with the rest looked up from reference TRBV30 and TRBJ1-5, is SQTIHQWPATLVQPVGSPLSLECTVEGTSNPNLYWYRQAAGRGLQLLFYSVGIGQISSEVPQNLSASRPQDRQFILSSKKLLLSDSGFYLCAWSDYRGRGSQHFGDGTRLSIL.

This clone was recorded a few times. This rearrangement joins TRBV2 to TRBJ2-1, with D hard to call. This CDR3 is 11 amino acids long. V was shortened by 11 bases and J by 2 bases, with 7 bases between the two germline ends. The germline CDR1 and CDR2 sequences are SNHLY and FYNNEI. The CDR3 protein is CASRAYNEQFF. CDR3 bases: TGTGCCTCCCGGGCCTACAATGAGCAGTTCTTC. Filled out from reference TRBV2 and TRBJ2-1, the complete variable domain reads EPEVTQTPSHQVTQMGQEVILRCVPISNHLYFYWYRQILGQKVEFLVSFYNNEISEKSEIFDDQFSVERPDGSNFTLKIRSTKLEDSAMYFCASRAYNEQFFGPGTRLTVL.

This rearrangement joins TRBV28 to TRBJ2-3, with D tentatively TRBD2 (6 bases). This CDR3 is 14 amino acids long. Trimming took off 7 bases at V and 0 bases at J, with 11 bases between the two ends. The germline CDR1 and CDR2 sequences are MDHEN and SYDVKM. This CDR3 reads CASKAGTSTDTQYF. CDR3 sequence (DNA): TGTGCCAGCAAGGCCGGGACTAGCACAGATACGCAGTATTTT.

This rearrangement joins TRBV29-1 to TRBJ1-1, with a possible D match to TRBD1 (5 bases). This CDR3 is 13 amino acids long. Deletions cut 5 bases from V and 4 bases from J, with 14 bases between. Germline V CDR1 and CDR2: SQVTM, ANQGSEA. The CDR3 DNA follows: TGCAGCGTTAGGGGTTGGGATGGCACTGAAGCTTTCTTT. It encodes CSVRGWDGTEAFF.

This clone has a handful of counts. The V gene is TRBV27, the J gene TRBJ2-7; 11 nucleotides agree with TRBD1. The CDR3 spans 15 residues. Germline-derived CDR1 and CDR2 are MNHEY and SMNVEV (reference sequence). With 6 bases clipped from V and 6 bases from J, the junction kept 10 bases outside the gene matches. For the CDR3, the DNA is TGTGCCAGCAGCGAGTTGGGACAGGGGGATGCCGAGCAGTACTTC. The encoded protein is CASSELGQGDAEQYF.

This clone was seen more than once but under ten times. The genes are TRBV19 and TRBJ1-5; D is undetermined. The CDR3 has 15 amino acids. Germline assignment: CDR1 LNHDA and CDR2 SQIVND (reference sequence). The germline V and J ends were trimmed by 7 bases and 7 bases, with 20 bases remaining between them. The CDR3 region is CASTRAGTRGQPQHF. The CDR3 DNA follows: TGTGCCAGTACCCGGGCTGGCACCCGAGGGCAGCCCCAGCATTTT.